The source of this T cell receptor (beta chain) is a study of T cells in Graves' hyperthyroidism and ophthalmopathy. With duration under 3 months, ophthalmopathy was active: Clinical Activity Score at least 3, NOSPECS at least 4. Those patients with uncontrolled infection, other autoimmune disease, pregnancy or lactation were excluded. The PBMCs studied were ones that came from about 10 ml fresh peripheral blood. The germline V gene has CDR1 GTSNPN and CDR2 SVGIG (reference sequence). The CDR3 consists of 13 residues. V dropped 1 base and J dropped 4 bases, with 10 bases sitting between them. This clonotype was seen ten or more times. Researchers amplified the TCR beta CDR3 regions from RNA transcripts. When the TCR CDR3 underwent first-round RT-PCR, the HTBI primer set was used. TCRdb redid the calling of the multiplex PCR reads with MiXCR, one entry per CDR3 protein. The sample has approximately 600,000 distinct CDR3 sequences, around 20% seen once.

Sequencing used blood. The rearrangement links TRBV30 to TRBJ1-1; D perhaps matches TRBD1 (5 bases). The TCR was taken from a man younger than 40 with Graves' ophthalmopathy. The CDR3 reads CAWSDEGATEAFF. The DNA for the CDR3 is TGTGCCTGGAGTGACGAAGGGGCCACTGAAGCTTTCTTT.